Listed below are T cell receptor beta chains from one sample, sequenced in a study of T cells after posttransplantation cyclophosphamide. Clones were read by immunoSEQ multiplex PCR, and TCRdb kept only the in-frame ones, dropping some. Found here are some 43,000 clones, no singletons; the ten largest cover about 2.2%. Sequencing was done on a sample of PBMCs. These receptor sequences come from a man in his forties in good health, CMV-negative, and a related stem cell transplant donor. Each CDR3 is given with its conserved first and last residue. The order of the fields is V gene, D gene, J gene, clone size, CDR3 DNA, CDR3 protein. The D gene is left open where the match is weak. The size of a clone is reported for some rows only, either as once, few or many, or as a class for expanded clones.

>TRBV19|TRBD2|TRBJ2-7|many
TGTGCCAGTAGTAAACAAATAACTAGCGGGAGCTCCTACGAGCAGTACTTC
CASSKQITSGSSYEQYF
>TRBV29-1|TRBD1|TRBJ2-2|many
TGCAGCGTTGATGAGGGGACAGCGAACACCGGGGAGCTGTTTTTT
CSVDEGTANTGELFF
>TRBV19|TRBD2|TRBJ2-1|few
TGTGCCAGCTCCAAGACGTCGGAACTAGCGGTGAATGAGCAGTTCTTC
CASSKTSELAVNEQFF
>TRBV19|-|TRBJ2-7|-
TGTGCCAGTAGTCTACGACTAGGGGAATACGAGCAGTACTTC
CASSLRLGEYEQYF
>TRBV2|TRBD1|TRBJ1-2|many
TGTGCCAGCCGAAGGACAGGCCCGTACTATGGCTACACCTTC
CASRRTGPYYGYTF
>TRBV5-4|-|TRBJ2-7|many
TGTGCCAGCAGCTTGGTGGCAGGGGCCGAGCAGTACTTC
CASSLVAGAEQYF
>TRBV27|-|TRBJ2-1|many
TGTGCCAGCAGTTTCTCTGGCCCCAGCGACAATGAGCAGTTCTTC
CASSFSGPSDNEQFF
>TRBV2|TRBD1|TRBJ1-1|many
TGTGCCAGCAGTGCAGGACAGGGGCACACTGAAGCTTTCTTT
CASSAGQGHTEAFF
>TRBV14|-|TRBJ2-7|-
TGTGCCAGCAGCCAAGATCAGGGGCTGAACGAGCAGTACTTC
CASSQDQGLNEQYF
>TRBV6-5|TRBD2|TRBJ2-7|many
TGTGCCAGCAGAGGAGCGGGAGGGCCTAGGTACGAGCAGTACTTC
CASRGAGGPRYEQYF
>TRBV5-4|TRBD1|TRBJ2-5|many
TGTGCCAGCAGCCCCGGGACAGGGGAGGAGACCCAGTACTTC
CASSPGTGEETQYF
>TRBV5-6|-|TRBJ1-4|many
TGTGCCAGCAGCTTGAGGGCAGGGTTTGAGGAAAAACTGTTTTTT
CASSLRAGFEEKLFF
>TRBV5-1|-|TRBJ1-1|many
TGCGCCAGCAGGTTCAAACGGGGCACTGAAGCTTTCTTT
CASRFKRGTEAFF
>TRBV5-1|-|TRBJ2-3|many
TGCGCCAGCAGCTTGGAGGCCGGGGGGCAAGATACGCAGTATTTT
CASSLEAGGQDTQYF
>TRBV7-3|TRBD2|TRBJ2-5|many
TGTGCCAGCAGTCCGGGGGCGGGAGGCCAAGAGACCCAGTACTTC
CASSPGAGGQETQYF
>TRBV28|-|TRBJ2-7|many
TGTGCCAGCAGAAAAACAGGGCCAACGGTGGGGTCCTACGAGCAGTACTTC
CASRKTGPTVGSYEQYF
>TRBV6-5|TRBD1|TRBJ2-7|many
TGTGCCAGCAGTAGGCGGACAGGGGGGGACTACGAGCAGTACTTC
CASSRRTGGDYEQYF
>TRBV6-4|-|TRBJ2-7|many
TGTGCCAGCAGTGAGTCCCTAGCTCGGGAGCAGTACTTC
CASSESLAREQYF
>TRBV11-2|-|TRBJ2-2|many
TGTGCCAGCAGCGGAACGGGACACAACACCGGGGAGCTGTTTTTT
CASSGTGHNTGELFF
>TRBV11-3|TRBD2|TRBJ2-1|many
TGTGCCAGCGGGAGACTAGCGGGAGGACTCAATGAGCAGTTCTTC
CASGRLAGGLNEQFF
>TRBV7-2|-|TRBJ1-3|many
TGTGCCAGCAGCCAAACGCCCGCCTTAGGGGACACCATATATTTT
CASSQTPALGDTIYF
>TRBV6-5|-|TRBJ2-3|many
TGTGCCAGCAGTTACTCGAGGCAGACGGTTACAGATACGCAGTATTTT
CASSYSRQTVTDTQYF
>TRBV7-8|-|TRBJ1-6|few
TGTGCCAGCTCTTGGGTGGCGGGGCCTAATTCACCCCTCCACTTT
CASSWVAGPNSPLHF
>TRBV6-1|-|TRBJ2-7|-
TGTGCCAGCACAAGGACAGAGACATACGAGCAGTACTTC
CASTRTETYEQYF
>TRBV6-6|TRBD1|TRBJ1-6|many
TGTGCCAGCAGTTACTCTGGACAGGCAGCCTATTCACCCCTCCACTTT
CASSYSGQAAYSPLHF
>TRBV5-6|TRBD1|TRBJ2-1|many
TGTGCCAGCAGCATATGGACAGGCGAAATAAACAATGAGCAGTTCTTC
CASSIWTGEINNEQFF
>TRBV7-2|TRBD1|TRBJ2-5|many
TGTGCCAGCAGCTTAGGATTGGGACAGAGGGAGACCCAGTACTTC
CASSLGLGQRETQYF
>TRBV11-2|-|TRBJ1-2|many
TGTGCCAGCAGCCCCACGGGAGTCTATGGCTACACCTTC
CASSPTGVYGYTF
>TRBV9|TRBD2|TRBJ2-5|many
TGTGCCAGCAGTAGGGGGGGACTAGATCAAGAGACCCAGTACTTC
CASSRGGLDQETQYF
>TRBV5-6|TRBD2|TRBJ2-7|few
TGTGCCAGCAGCCTTGATCAGGCGGGAGGGTCCTACGAGCAGTACTTC
CASSLDQAGGSYEQYF
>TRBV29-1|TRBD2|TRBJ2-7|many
TGCAGCGCCGGACTAGCGGGAGGAAGTTACGAGCAGTACTTC
CSAGLAGGSYEQYF
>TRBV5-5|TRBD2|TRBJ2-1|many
TGTGCCAGCAGCTTTGGACTAGCGGGCCTCTCCTACAATGAGCAGTTCTTC
CASSFGLAGLSYNEQFF